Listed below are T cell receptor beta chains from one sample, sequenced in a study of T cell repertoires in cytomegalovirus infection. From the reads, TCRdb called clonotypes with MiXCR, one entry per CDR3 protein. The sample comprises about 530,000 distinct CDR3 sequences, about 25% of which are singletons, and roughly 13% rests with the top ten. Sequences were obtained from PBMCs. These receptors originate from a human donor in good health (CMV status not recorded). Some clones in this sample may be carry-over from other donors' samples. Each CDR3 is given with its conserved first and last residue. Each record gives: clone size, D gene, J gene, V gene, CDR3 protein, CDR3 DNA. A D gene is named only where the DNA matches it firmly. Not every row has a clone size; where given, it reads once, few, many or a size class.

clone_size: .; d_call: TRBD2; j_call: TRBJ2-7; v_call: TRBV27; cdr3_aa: CASSFGSGIPYEQYF; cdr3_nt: TGTGCCAGCAGTTTCGGAAGCGGGATACCCTACGAGCAGTACTTC
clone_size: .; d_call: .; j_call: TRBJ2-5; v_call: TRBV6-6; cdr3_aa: CASSSTVTQYF; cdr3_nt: TGTGCCAGCAGTTCGACGGTGACCCAGTACTTC
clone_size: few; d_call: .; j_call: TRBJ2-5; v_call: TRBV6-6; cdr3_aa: CASSRLSNQETQYF; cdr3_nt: TGTGCCAGCAGTCGACTCTCTAACCAAGAGACCCAGTACTTC
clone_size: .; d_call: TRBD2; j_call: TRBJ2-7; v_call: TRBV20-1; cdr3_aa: CSARELWTSGLSYEQYF; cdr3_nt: TGCAGTGCTAGAGAGTTGTGGACTAGCGGGTTGTCCTACGAGCAGTACTTC
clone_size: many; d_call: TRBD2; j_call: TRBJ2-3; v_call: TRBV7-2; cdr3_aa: CASSSSGRTLTDTQYF; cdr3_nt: TGTGCCAGCAGCTCTAGCGGGAGGACCCTCACAGATACGCAGTATTTT
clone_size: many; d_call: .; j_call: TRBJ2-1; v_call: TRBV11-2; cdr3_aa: CASSLDRGYYNEQFF; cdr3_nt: TGTGCCAGCAGCCTCGACCGAGGATACTACAATGAGCAGTTCTTC
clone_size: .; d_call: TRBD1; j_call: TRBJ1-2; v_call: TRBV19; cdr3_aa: CASSDRDRVEYGYTF; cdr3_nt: TGTGCCAGTAGTGACCGGGACAGGGTCGAATATGGCTACACCTTC
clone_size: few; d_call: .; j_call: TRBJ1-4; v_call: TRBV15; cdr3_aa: CATSGSGHPEKLFF; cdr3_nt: TGTGCCACCAGCGGGTCGGGGCACCCTGAAAAACTGTTTTTT
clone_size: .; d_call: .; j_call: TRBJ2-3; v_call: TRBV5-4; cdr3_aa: CASSLRGWADTQYF; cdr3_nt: TGTGCCAGCAGCTTGCGGGGCTGGGCAGATACGCAGTATTTT
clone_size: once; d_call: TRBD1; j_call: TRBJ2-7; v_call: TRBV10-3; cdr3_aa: CAIAYGTGFYEQYF; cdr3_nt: TGTGCCATCGCCTACGGGACAGGGTTCTACGAGCAGTACTTC
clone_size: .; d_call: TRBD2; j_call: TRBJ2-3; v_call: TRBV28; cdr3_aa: CASSLPSGTSGVSTDTQYF; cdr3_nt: TGTGCCAGCAGTTTGCCTTCCGGGACTAGCGGAGTAAGCACAGATACGCAGTATTTT
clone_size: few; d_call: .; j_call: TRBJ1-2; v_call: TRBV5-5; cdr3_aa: CASSLESEGGYTF; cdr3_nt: TGTGCCAGCAGCTTGGAGTCGGAGGGGGGCTACACCTTC
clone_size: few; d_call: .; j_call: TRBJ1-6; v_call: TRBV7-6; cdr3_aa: CASSSRSETGINSPLHF; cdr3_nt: TGTGCCAGCAGCTCCCGCAGCGAGACAGGAATTAATTCACCCCTCCACTTT
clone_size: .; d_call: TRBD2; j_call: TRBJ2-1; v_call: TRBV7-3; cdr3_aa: CASSLGSGRRHNEQFF; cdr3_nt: TGTGCCAGCAGCTTGGGTAGCGGGAGGAGGCACAATGAGCAGTTCTTC
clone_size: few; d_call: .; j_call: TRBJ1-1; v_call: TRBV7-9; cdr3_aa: CASSLMQGNTEAFF; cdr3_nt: TGTGCCAGCAGCCTGATGCAGGGGAACACTGAAGCTTTCTTT
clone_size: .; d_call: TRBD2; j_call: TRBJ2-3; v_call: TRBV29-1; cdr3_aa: CSVEAGTGGTGTDTQYF; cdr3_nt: TGCAGCGTTGAAGCAGGAACGGGAGGTACTGGCACAGATACGCAGTATTTT
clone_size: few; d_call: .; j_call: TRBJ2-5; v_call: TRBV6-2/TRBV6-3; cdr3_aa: CASSYRRGGETQYF; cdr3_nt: TGTGCCAGCAGTTACCGTCGGGGAGGAGAGACCCAGTACTTC
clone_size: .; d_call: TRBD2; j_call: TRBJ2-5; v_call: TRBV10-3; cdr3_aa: CAISPYSGETQYF; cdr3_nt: TGTGCCATCAGTCCCTATAGCGGGGAGACCCAGTACTTC
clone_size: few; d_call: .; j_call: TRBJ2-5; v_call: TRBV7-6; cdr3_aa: CASSLGSPETQYF; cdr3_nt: TGTGCCAGCAGCTTAGGAAGCCCCGAGACCCAGTACTTC
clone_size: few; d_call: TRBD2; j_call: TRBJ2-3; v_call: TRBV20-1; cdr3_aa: CSARSLAGDSADTQYF; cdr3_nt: TGCAGTGCTAGGTCTCTAGCGGGAGACTCAGCAGATACGCAGTATTTT
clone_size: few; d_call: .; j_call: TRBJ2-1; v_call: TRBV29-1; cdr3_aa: CSVERGNEQFF; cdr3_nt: TGCAGCGTTGAAAGGGGGAATGAGCAGTTCTTC
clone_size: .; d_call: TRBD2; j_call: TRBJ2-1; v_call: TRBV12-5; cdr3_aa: CASGLVLQRELNNEQFF; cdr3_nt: TGTGCTAGTGGTTTGGTCCTCCAGCGGGAGTTAAACAATGAGCAGTTCTTC
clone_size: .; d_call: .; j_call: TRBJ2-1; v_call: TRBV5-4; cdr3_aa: CASSLVPGPGDEQFF; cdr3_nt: TGTGCCAGCAGCTTGGTACCGGGCCCTGGGGATGAGCAGTTCTTC
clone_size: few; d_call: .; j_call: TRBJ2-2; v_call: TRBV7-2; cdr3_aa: CASSPSRGAYTGELFF; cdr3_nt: TGTGCCAGCAGCCCCTCCAGGGGTGCGTACACCGGGGAGCTGTTTTTT
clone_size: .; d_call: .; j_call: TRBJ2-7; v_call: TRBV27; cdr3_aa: CASSSGGGITYEQYF; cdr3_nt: TGTGCCAGCAGTTCCGGAGGGGGGATAACCTACGAGCAGTACTTC
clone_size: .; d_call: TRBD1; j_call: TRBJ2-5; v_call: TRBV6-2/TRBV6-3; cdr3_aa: CASTGQGRETQYF; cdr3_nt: TGTGCCAGCACCGGACAGGGAAGAGAGACCCAGTACTTC
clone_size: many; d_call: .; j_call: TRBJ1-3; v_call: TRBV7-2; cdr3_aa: CASSLHRGNTIYF; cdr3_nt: TGTGCCAGCAGCTTACACAGGGGAAACACCATATATTTT
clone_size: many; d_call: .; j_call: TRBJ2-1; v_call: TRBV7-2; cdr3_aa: CASSQALSIEQFF; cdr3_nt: TGTGCCAGCAGCCAAGCTCTCTCCATTGAGCAGTTCTTC
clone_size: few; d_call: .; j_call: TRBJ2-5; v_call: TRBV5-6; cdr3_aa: CASSFWSLRRAVTQYF; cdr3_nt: TGTGCCAGCAGCTTTTGGTCCCTCCGTAGAGCCGTCACCCAGTACTTC
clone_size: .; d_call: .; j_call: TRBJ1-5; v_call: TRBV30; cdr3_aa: CASRAESNQPQHF; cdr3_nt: TGTGCCTCTCGGGCAGAGAGCAATCAGCCCCAGCATTTT
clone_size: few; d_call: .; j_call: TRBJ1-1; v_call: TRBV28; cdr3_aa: CASSLYRVTEAFF; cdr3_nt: TGTGCCAGCAGTTTGTACAGGGTAACTGAAGCTTTCTTT